The clone carrying this T cell receptor beta chain was counted a few times. These data belong to a study of blood T cell repertoires in COVID-19. Study-level information: Samples came from the United States, Italy and Spain, spanning acute and convalescent COVID-19.

Germline V gene sequence: CDR1 SGHRS, CDR2 YFSETQ. This CDR3 comprises 15 residues. J was trimmed by 5 bases and V by 0 bases; bases with no gene match: 5. Data came from immunoSEQ multiplex PCR; TCRdb stores just in-frame clones and leaves some out. Among 250,000 to 300,000 clones, almost 85% were seen once, and the ten largest hold approximately 5.1%. Sample: peripheral blood. The chain joins TRBV5-1 to TRBJ1-2, with 9 bases aligning to TRBD1. This sequence originates from a man between 50 and 59 years old with active or convalescent COVID-19. In nucleotides, the CDR3 is TGCGCCAGCAGCTTGGAATTCGGGACAGGGTATGGCTACACCTTC. Encoded protein: CASSLEFGTGYGYTF.